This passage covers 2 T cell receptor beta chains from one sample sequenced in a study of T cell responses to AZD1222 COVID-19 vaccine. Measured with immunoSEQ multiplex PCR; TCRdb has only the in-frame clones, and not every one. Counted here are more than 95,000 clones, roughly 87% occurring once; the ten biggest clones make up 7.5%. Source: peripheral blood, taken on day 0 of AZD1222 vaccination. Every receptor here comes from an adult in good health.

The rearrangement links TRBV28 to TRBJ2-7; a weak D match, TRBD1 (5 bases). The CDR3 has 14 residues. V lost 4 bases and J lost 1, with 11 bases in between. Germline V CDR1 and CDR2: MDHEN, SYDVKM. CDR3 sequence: CASSSPGLSYEQYF. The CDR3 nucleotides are TGTGCCAGCAGTTCGCCAGGGCTATCCTACGAGCAGTACTTC.

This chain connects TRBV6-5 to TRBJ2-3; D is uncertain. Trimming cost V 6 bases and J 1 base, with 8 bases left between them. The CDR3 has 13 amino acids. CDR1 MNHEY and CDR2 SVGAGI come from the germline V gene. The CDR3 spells CASRYRGTDTQYF. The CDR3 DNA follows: TGTGCCAGCAGATACCGGGGCACAGATACGCAGTATTTT.